Following are 21 T cell receptor beta chains from one sample sequenced in a study of T cell responses to AZD1222 COVID-19 vaccine. The data were produced by immunoSEQ multiplex PCR, yet TCRdb's version contains in-frame clones alone and is incomplete. The sample consists of roughly 110,000 clones, 90% of them appearing once. Here the sequenced sample was peripheral blood, taken 28 days after the second AZD1222 dose. These receptors all come from an adult who received the AZD1222 COVID-19 vaccine.

The chain links TRBV10-2 to TRBJ2-4, with D uncertain. Trimming took off 6 bases at V and 6 bases at J, with 9 bases between the two ends. CDR3 length equals 12 residues. CDR1 and CDR2 from the germline V gene are WSHSY and SAAADI. The CDR3 loop is CASSETGNIQYF. As DNA, the CDR3 is TGCGCCAGCAGCGAGACGGGAAACATTCAGTACTTC.

The chain couples TRBV2 to TRBJ2-7; 11 positions agree with TRBD1. The germline V gene encodes CDR1 SNHLY and CDR2 FYNNEI. V lost 7 bases and J lost 0; bases outside the gene matches: 2. This CDR3 has 14 amino acids. The DNA of the CDR3 is TGTGCCAGCACGGGACAGGGGGTCTCCTACGAGCAGTACTTC. It specifies CASTGQGVSYEQYF.

The chain is built from TRBV30 and TRBJ1-3; no definite D call. The CDR3 has 15 residues. V shed 0 bases and J shed 4 bases, with 13 bases lying between them. Germline V gene sequence: CDR1 GTSNPN, CDR2 SVGIG (reference sequence). DNA for the CDR3: TGTGCCTGGAGTGTACGCCCGGGGTCAGGAAACACCATATATTTT. As protein: CAWSVRPGSGNTIYF.

The rearrangement links TRBV10-3 to TRBJ1-5; possible D gene TRBD1, 6 bases. CDR3 length: 16 amino acids. Germline V lookup: CDR1 ENHRY, CDR2 SYGVKD. The V end was cut by 3 bases, the J end by 0 bases, with 12 bases between. CDR3 in amino acids: CAISDQGGGSNQPQHF. As DNA, the CDR3 is TGTGCCATCAGTGATCAGGGAGGGGGTAGCAATCAGCCCCAGCATTTT.

This clone was counted between two and nine times. This chain links TRBV2 with TRBJ2-1, with TRBD1 identical over 7 bases. CDR1 SNHLY and CDR2 FYNNEI come from the germline V gene. The CDR3 loop spans 13 amino acids. Trimming removed 11 bases from V and 4 bases from J; junction bases left unmatched: 8. The CDR3 coding sequence is TGTGCCGGTCTGACAGGGACGTACAATGAGCAGTTCTTC. Protein sequence: CAGLTGTYNEQFF.

The V and J genes are TRBV9 and TRBJ1-1; D might be TRBD1 (5 bases). The CDR3 runs 15 residues. CDR1 is SGDLS and CDR2 is YYNGEE in the germline V gene. V lost 0 bases and J 3 bases, leaving 12 bases between the germline ends. CDR3 nucleotide sequence: TGTGCCAGCAGCGTAGGTGGGGGAGGGTACACTGAAGCTTTCTTT. It translates to CASSVGGGGYTEAFF.

The CDR3 DNA sequence: TGTGCCAGCAGCTCAATACAGGGGCTGGGGGGCTACACCTTC. Its translation: CASSSIQGLGGYTF. V is TRBV7-2 and J is TRBJ1-2; 7 positions match TRBD1. Germline V gene sequence: CDR1 SGHTA, CDR2 FQGNSA. This CDR3 comprises 14 residues. The V segment lost 4 bases and the J segment 8 bases; nucleotides outside the gene matches: 10.

CDR3 sequence: CASSVRSSYREGEAFF. CDR3 sequence (DNA): TGTGCCAGCAGCGTACGATCCTCGTACAGGGAGGGAGAAGCTTTCTTT. This rearrangement joins TRBV9 to TRBJ1-1; D is perhaps TRBD1 (6 bases). Germline lookup yields CDR1 SGDLS and CDR2 YYNGEE. The CDR3 contains 16 residues. Trimming cost V 1 base and J 8 bases, with 21 bases left between them.

The V and J genes are TRBV5-1 and TRBJ2-2, with D possibly TRBD2 on 6 matching bases. The V gene's germline CDR1 is SGHRS and CDR2 YFSETQ. The germline V and J ends were trimmed by 4 bases and 5 bases, with 15 bases remaining between them. This CDR3 region has 15 residues. CDR3 protein: CASSPAAGRTGELFF. CDR3 DNA: TGCGCCAGCAGCCCCGCCGCGGGAAGAACCGGGGAGCTGTTTTTT.

This chain connects TRBV2 to TRBJ2-7; TRBD1 might be the D (6 bases). CDR1 and CDR2 from the germline V gene are SNHLY and FYNNEI. V shed 6 bases and J shed 4 bases, with 13 bases lying between them. The CDR3 contains 13 residues. DNA for the CDR3: TGTGCCAGCAGCCCGGGACACAGGTACGAGCAGTACTTC. This translates into CASSPGHRYEQYF.

The CDR3 coding sequence is TGCGCCAGCAGCCCCCAGGAGGGTCTCTATGGCTACACCTTC. Amino acids: CASSPQEGLYGYTF. The rearrangement joins TRBV5-1 to TRBJ1-2; D remains unclear. The V end was cut by 4 bases, the J end by 4 bases, with 14 bases between. Looked up from germline, CDR1 is SGHRS and CDR2 is YFSETQ. CDR3 length: 14 amino acids.

This chain joins TRBV6-5 and TRBJ1-4; 12 nucleotides align to TRBD1. The CDR3 is 14 amino acids. The germline CDR1 and CDR2 sequences are MNHEY and SVGAGI. J lost 10 bases, V lost 6 bases, and 6 bases had no gene match. The CDR3 region is CASSSGQGAGKLFF. The CDR3, as DNA: TGTGCCAGCAGCTCGGGACAGGGGGCCGGAAAACTGTTTTTT.

V is TRBV3-1 (or the pseudogene TRBV3-2) and J is TRBJ2-7, with a tentative D call TRBD1 (6 bases). The germline CDR1 and CDR2 sequences are LGHDT and YNNKEL (reference sequence). V was cut by 4 bases and J by 3 bases, with 7 bases left in between. CDR3 length: 12 residues. The CDR3: CASSRQDYEQYF. The DNA of the CDR3 is TGTGCCAGCAGCCGACAGGACTACGAGCAGTACTTC.

The genes are TRBV7-3 and TRBJ1-6, with no clear D. Trimming pared 2 bases from V and 8 bases from J, leaving 7 bases between. The CDR3 length is 13 residues. Germline V gene sequence: CDR1 SGHTA, CDR2 FQGTGA. CDR3: CASSLDTDSPLHF. The CDR3 bases are TGTGCCAGCAGCTTAGACACGGATTCACCCCTCCACTTT.

The genes are TRBV21-1 and TRBJ2-3; the table gives TRBD2 as D, unverified against the DNA. TRBV21-1 is classified as a pseudogene. This CDR3 is 18 amino acids long. As DNA, the CDR3 is TGTGCCAGCAGCAAAGGTTGGACTAGCGGGGAGAACACAGATACGCAGTATTTT. This translates into CASSKGWTSGENTDTQYF.

This sequence joins TRBV25-1 and TRBJ1-1; D may be TRBD1 (6 bases). Trimming took off 7 bases at V and 7 bases at J, with 16 bases between the two ends. CDR1 is MGHDK and CDR2 is SYGVNS in the germline V gene. CDR3 size: 13 residues. The CDR3 spells CASTSRGSVEAFF. The CDR3 coding sequence is TGTGCCAGCACCAGCAGGGGAAGTGTTGAAGCTTTCTTT.

J is TRBJ2-4 and V is TRBV10-3; 7 positions agree with TRBD1. J was trimmed by 7 bases and V by 4 bases; bases with no gene match: 13. Per germline, CDR1 ENHRY and CDR2 SYGVKD. CDR3 length: 16 residues. CDR3 coding DNA: TGTGCCATCAGTGTTGGCGGTGGGACAGTCATGAACATTCAGTACTTC. It is translated as CAISVGGGTVMNIQYF.

The chain carries TRBV7-2 and TRBJ1-1; D possibly corresponds to TRBD1 (5 bases). The CDR3 loop spans 15 amino acids. Per germline, CDR1 SGHTA and CDR2 FQGNSA. Trimming shortened V by 1 base and J by 7 bases, and 16 bases separated the two germline ends. This CDR3 is CASSLVGTIGREAFF. CDR3 DNA: TGTGCCAGCAGCTTAGTCGGGACGATAGGCCGTGAAGCTTTCTTT.

The genes are TRBV9 and TRBJ2-1; D may be TRBD1 or TRBD2 (5 bases each). Germline V gives CDR1 SGDLS, CDR2 YYNGEE. The CDR3 sequence is 16 residues long. The V and J ends lost 0 bases and 0 bases respectively, with 10 bases between them. CDR3 coding DNA: TGTGCCAGCAGCGTAGCGGGACGTCTCTCCTACAATGAGCAGTTCTTC. Protein sequence: CASSVAGRLSYNEQFF.

The genes are TRBV6-5 and TRBJ1-1, with D unclear. Trimming took off 11 bases at V and 3 bases at J, with 19 bases between the two ends. The CDR3 spans 14 residues. Germline V gives CDR1 MNHEY, CDR2 SVGAGI. CDR3 amino acids: CAVFVVTEDTEAFF. The CDR3 coding sequence is TGTGCCGTCTTCGTAGTCACCGAGGACACTGAAGCTTTCTTT.

The chain uses TRBV4-3 and TRBJ1-3, with 7 bases identical to TRBD1. The junction had 5 bases not matched to a gene; V was cut back by 0 bases and J by 6 bases. The CDR3 length is 15 residues. Germline lookup yields CDR1 LGHNA and CDR2 YSLEER. The CDR3 DNA follows: TGCGCCAGCAGCCAAGATCAGGGGGGGGAAAACACCATATATTTT. Translating it yields CASSQDQGGENTIYF.